These 8 T cell receptor beta chains were sequenced from one sample in a study of T-cell reconstitution after alpha-beta-depleted transplantation in children. Unique molecular identifiers were incorporated when the TCRbeta library was constructed. Each CDR3 protein gets one entry after TCRdb re-called the PCR reads with MiXCR. The sample has 150,000 to 200,000 distinct CDR3 sequences; less than 15% are singletons. The sequences come from PBMCs from the stem cell graft donor, collected from the stem cell graft. All receptors derive from a human donor who donated a stem cell graft to a child with acute lymphoblastic leukemia.

With regard to this clonotype: A much larger clone lies one base from this, so it may be a read error. The chain is built from TRBV20-1 and TRBJ2-1; 8 nucleotides line up with TRBD2. Germline CDR1 and CDR2: DFQATT and SNEGSKA (reference sequence). The junction had 14 bases not matched to a gene; V was cut back by 4 bases and J by 15 bases. The length of the CDR3 is 13 residues. The CDR3 spells CSATGTSIGYLFF. The CDR3 nucleotides read TGCAGTGCTACCGGGACTAGTATTGGATATTTGTTCTTC.

This clonotype was recorded many times. This chain links TRBV28 with TRBJ2-7; 13 bases map to TRBD2. J gave up 7 bases and V 5 bases, and 11 bases lay outside the gene matches. The length of the CDR3 is 16 residues. The germline gives CDR1 MDHEN, CDR2 SYDVKM. The CDR3 loop reads CASSPGTSGVPPEQYF. The DNA for the CDR3 is TGTGCCAGCAGTCCCGGGACTAGCGGGGTCCCCCCGGAGCAGTACTTC.

This clonotype was recorded at least ten times. The V call is TRBV10-3, the J call TRBJ1-1; D is perhaps TRBD1 (6 bases). Trimming stripped 7 bases from V and 4 bases from J, with 7 bases between. Germline CDR1 ENHRY, CDR2 SYGVKD. The CDR3 sequence is 11 residues long. CDR3 DNA: TGTGCCATCAAGGGGGGCACTGAAGCTTTCTTT. Translating it yields CAIKGGTEAFF.

The sample holds many counts of this clonotype. The V gene is TRBV7-6, the J gene TRBJ1-1; D possibly corresponds to TRBD1 (5 bases). The CDR3 contains 14 residues. Germline V CDR1 and CDR2: SGHVS, FNYEAQ. V lost 5 bases to trimming and J lost 1 base, with 11 bases between them. As DNA, the CDR3 is TGTGCCAGCAGCCCATGGACACGGAACACTGAAGCTTTCTTT. It is translated as CASSPWTRNTEAFF.

This chain uses TRBV12-3 or TRBV12-4 with TRBJ2-3; D might be TRBD1 (5 bases). The CDR3 spans 16 residues. V lost 5 bases and J 0 bases, leaving 15 bases between the germline ends. This CDR3 is CASSPRQLLSTDTQYF. CDR3 nucleotide sequence: TGTGCCAGCAGTCCCCGACAGCTTCTAAGCACAGATACGCAGTATTTT.

The J gene is TRBJ2-5, the V gene TRBV11-2; D gene ambiguous. V was shortened by 2 bases and J by 4 bases, with 11 bases between the two germline ends. CDR1 and CDR2 from the germline V gene are SGHAT and FQNNGV. The CDR3 is 14 amino acids. CDR3 in DNA: TGTGCCAGCAGCTTAAGGGATGGAAGAGAGACCCAGTACTTC. Its protein is CASSLRDGRETQYF.

This clonotype was observed at least ten times. The rearrangement links TRBV10-2 to TRBJ2-7; TRBD2 might be the D (6 bases). The CDR3 sequence is 14 residues long. V shed 4 bases and J shed 6 bases, with 16 bases lying between them. Germline V gene data show CDR1 as WSHSY and CDR2 as SAAADI. The CDR3 loop reads CASSVFSGEGEQYF. The CDR3 DNA follows: TGCGCCAGCAGTGTTTTCTCGGGAGAAGGCGAGCAGTACTTC.

This clonotype showed up many times. This chain uses TRBV15 with TRBJ2-1, with D maybe TRBD2 (6 bases). Trimming removed 5 bases from V and 3 bases from J, with 11 bases in between. Germline lookup yields CDR1 LNHNV and CDR2 YYDKDF (reference sequence). The CDR3 spans 14 residues. This CDR3 is CATSPAGLYNEQFF. The CDR3 bases are TGTGCCACCAGCCCAGCGGGCCTCTACAATGAGCAGTTCTTC.